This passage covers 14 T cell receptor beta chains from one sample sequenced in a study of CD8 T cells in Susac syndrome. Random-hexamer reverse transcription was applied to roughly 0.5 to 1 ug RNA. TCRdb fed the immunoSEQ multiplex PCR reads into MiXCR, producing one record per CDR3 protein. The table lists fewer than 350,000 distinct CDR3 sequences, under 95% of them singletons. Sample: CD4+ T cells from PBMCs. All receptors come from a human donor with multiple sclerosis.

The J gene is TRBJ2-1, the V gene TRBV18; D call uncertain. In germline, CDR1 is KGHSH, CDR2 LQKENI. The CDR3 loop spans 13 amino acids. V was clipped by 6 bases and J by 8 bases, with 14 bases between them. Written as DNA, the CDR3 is TGTGCCAGCTCGTCCTTTCAAGTGGATGAGCAGTTCTTC. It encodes CASSSFQVDEQFF.

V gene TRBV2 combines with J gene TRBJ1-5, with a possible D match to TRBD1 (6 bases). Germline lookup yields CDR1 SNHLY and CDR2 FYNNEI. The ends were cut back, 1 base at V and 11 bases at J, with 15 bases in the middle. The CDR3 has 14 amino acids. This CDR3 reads CASSEDAQGYTQHF. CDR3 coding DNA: TGTGCCAGCAGTGAAGATGCGCAGGGGTATACCCAGCATTTT.

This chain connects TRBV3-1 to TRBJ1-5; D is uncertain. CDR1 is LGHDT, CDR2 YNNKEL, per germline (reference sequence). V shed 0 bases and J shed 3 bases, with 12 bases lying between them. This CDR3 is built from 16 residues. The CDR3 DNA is TGTGCCAGCAGCCAAGATCACGGGCCCTTCAATCAGCCCCAGCATTTT. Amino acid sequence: CASSQDHGPFNQPQHF.

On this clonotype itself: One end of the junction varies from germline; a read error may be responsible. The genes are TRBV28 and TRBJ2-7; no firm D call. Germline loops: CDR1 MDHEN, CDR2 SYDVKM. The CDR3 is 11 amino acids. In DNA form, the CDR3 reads TGTGCCAGCAGTTCCATCTTCGAAGTTCACTTC. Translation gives CASSSIFEVHF.

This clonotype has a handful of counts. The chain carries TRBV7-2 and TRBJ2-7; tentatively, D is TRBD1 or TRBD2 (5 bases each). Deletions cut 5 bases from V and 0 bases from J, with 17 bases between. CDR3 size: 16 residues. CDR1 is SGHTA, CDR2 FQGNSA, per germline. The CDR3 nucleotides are TGTGCCAGCAGCCCTCACCCGATGGGGGTCTCCTACGAGCAGTACTTC. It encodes CASSPHPMGVSYEQYF.

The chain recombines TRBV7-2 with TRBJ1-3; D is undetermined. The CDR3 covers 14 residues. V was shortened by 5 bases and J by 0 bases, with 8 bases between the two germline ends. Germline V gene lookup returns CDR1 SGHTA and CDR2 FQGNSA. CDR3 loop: CASSLGYSGNTIYF. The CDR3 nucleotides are TGTGCCAGCAGCCTAGGATACTCTGGAAACACCATATATTTT.

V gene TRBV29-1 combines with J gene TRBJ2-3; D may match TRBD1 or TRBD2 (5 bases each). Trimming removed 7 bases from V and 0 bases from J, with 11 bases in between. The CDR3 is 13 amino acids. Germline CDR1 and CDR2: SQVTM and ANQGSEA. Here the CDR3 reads CSAPWDSTDTQYF. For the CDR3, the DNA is TGCAGCGCGCCCTGGGACAGCACAGATACGCAGTATTTT.

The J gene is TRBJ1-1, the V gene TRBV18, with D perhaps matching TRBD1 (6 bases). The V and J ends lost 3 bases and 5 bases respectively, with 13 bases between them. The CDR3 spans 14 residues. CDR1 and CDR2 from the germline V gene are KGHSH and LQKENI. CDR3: CASSPPGVLTEAFF. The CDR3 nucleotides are TGTGCCAGCTCACCGCCAGGGGTTCTGACTGAAGCTTTCTTT. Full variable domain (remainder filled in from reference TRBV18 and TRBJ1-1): NAGVMQNPRHLVRRRGQEARLRCSPMKGHSHVYWYRQLPEEGLKFMVYLQKENIIDESGMPKERFSAEFPKEGPSILRIQQVVRGDSAAYFCASSPPGVLTEAFFGQGTRLTVV.

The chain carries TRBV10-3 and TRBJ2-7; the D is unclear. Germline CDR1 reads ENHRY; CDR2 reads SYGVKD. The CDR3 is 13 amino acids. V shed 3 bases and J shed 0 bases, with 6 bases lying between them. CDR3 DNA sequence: TGTGCCATCAGTGACTTGAGCTCCTACGAGCAGTACTTC. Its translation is CAISDLSSYEQYF.

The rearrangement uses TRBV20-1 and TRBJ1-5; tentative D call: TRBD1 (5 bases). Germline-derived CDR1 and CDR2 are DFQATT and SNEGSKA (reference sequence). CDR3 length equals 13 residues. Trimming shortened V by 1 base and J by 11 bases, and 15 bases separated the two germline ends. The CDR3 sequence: CSARGRDAGAQHF. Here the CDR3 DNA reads TGCAGTGCTAGAGGACGGGACGCGGGGGCCCAGCATTTT.

This chain's CDR3 is CASSLTGTGEQFF. In DNA, the CDR3 is TGTGCCAGCAGCTTGACAGGCACGGGTGAGCAGTTCTTC. The rearrangement uses TRBV3-1 and TRBJ2-1; tentatively, D is TRBD1 (6 bases). Trimming removed 5 bases at V and 9 bases at J, with 14 bases between. CDR1 LGHDT and CDR2 YNNKEL come from the germline V gene (reference sequence). The CDR3 has 13 amino acids.

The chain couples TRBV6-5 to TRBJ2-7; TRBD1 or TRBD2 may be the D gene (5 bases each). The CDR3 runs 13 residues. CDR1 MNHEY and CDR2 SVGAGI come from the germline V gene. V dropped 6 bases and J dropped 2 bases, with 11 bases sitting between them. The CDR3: CASRRDGAYEQYF. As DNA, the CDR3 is TGTGCCAGCAGACGGGACGGAGCCTACGAGCAGTACTTC.

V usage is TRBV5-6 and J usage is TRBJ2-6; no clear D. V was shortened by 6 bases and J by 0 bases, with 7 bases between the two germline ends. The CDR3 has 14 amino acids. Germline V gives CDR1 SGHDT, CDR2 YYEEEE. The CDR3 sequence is CASNSDSGANVLTF. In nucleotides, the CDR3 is TGTGCCAGCAACTCGGACTCTGGGGCCAACGTCCTGACTTTC.

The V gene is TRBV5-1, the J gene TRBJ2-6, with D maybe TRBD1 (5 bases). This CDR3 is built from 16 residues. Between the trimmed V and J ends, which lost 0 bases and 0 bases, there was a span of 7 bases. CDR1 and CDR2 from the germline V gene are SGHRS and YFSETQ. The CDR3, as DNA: TGCGCCAGCAGCTTGGAGGGGAACTCTGGGGCCAACGTCCTGACTTTC. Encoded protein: CASSLEGNSGANVLTF.